These 30 T cell receptor beta chains were sequenced from one sample in a study of OX40 agonist ivuxolimab in advanced cancers. Assay used: immunoSEQ multiplex PCR; TCRdb lists only in-frame clones, some missing. There are tens of thousands of clones in the sample; roughly 80% occur only once, and around 22% lies in the top ten. This specimen was CD4+ or CD8+ T cells sorted from blood, taken in a trial of the OX40 agonist ivuxolimab. Source of these receptors: an adult with an advanced solid tumor such as melanoma, head and neck, liver or kidney cancer.

The CDR3 DNA reads TGTGCCTGGAGTGAACAGGGTCTGATGAACACTGAAGCTTTCTTT. Encoded protein: CAWSEQGLMNTEAFF. The V call is TRBV30, the J call TRBJ1-1, with D possibly matching TRBD1 (6 bases). The V end was cut by 1 base, the J end by 0 bases, with 12 bases between. From germline, CDR1 is GTSNPN and CDR2 SVGIG (reference sequence). CDR3 length: 15 residues.

V is TRBV15 and J is TRBJ2-7; tentatively, D is TRBD1 or TRBD2 (6 bases each). The V end was cut by 0 bases, the J end by 2 bases, with 11 bases between. The CDR3 is 15 amino acids. In germline, CDR1 is LNHNV, CDR2 YYDKDF (reference sequence). The CDR3 nucleotides read TGTGCCACCAGCAGAGATCGGGGGACACCCTACGAGCAGTACTTC. This gives the protein CATSRDRGTPYEQYF.

J is TRBJ1-5 and V is TRBV19, with D hard to call. Germline loops: CDR1 LNHDA, CDR2 SQIVND (reference sequence). V was trimmed by 4 bases and J by 0 bases, leaving 7 bases between them. The CDR3 has 14 residues. CDR3 amino acids: CASSTTVSNQPQHF. The CDR3 bases are TGTGCCAGTAGTACCACGGTTAGCAATCAGCCCCAGCATTTT.

V gene TRBV9 combines with J gene TRBJ1-2, with D possibly being TRBD1 (5 bases). The CDR3 is 12 amino acids. Germline CDR1 and CDR2: SGDLS and YYNGEE. Trimming shortened V by 2 bases and J by 8 bases, and 10 bases separated the two germline ends. CDR3 sequence reads: CASSVPKGGYTF. The CDR3 nucleotides are TGTGCCAGCAGCGTCCCGAAGGGGGGCTACACCTTC.

V usage is TRBV5-1 and J usage is TRBJ2-2, with D unclear. CDR1 and CDR2 from the germline V gene are SGHRS and YFSETQ. This CDR3 contains 13 residues. The germline V and J ends were trimmed by 3 bases and 6 bases, with 9 bases remaining between them. Written as DNA, the CDR3 is TGCGCCAGCAGCTCGGCCTACCCCGGGGAGCTGTTTTTT. It specifies CASSSAYPGELFF.

J is TRBJ2-3 and V is TRBV28; the match to TRBD2 covers 9 bases. Germline V gene sequence: CDR1 MDHEN, CDR2 SYDVKM. The length of the CDR3 is 17 residues. Trimming removed 0 bases from V and 2 bases from J; junction bases left unmatched: 6. Here the CDR3 reads CASSLWNASGITDTQYF. Written as DNA, the CDR3 is TGTGCCAGCAGTTTATGGAATGCTAGCGGGATCACAGATACGCAGTATTTT.

The chain recombines TRBV19 with TRBJ2-7; D ambiguous. Trimming took off 3 bases at V and 1 base at J, with 7 bases between the two ends. Germline V gene data show CDR1 as LNHDA and CDR2 as SQIVND (reference sequence). The CDR3 totals 13 residues. The CDR3 DNA follows: TGTGCCAGTAGTATGTACGGGTCCTACGAGCAGTACTTC. Its protein is CASSMYGSYEQYF.

V usage is TRBV7-2 and J usage is TRBJ2-7; TRBD2 agrees at 8 bases. V shed 4 bases and J 3 bases; nucleotides not matched to a gene: 8. This CDR3 has 15 residues. Germline V lookup: CDR1 SGHTA, CDR2 FQGNSA. The CDR3, as DNA: TGTGCCAGCAGCTCCCTTTCGGGGGGGGACTACGAGCAGTACTTC. As protein: CASSSLSGGDYEQYF.

The genes are TRBV4-1 and TRBJ2-7, with 8 bases matching TRBD1. Trimming took 0 bases from V and 5 from J; bases not matched to a gene: 6. The CDR3 is 15 residues long. Germline V gene sequence: CDR1 MGHRA, CDR2 YSYEKL. This chain's CDR3 is CASSQDFQGANEQYF. The CDR3 DNA reads as TGCGCCAGCAGCCAAGATTTCCAGGGGGCCAACGAGCAGTACTTC.

This chain uses TRBV20-1 with TRBJ2-2, with D perhaps being TRBD1 or TRBD2 (5 bases each). The CDR3 length is 10 residues. Germline V gene sequence: CDR1 DFQATT, CDR2 SNEGSKA (reference sequence). V was clipped by 6 bases and J by 13 bases, with 12 bases between them. This CDR3 is CSAFRDLLFF. The CDR3 DNA is TGCAGTGCATTCAGGGACCTGCTGTTTTTT.

This rearrangement joins TRBV7-2 to TRBJ1-3, with 7 bases that match TRBD1. V trimming: 3 bases; J trimming: 2 bases; junction bases outside the gene matches: 4. Germline V gene sequence: CDR1 SGHTA, CDR2 FQGNSA. The CDR3 has 15 residues. CDR3 residues: CASSFDRETGNTIYF. The DNA of the CDR3 is TGTGCCAGCAGCTTTGACAGGGAAACTGGAAACACCATATATTTT.

This clone was picked up a small number of times. The chain combines TRBV10-1 with TRBJ1-4, with a possible D match to TRBD1 (6 bases). CDR3 size: 14 residues. Trimming left V 5 bases short and J 8 bases short, with 15 bases between. Germline V gives CDR1 WNHNN, CDR2 SYGVQD (reference sequence). As DNA, the CDR3 is TGCGCCAGCAGTACAGGGACGGAGGCGGAAAAACTGTTTTTT. It translates to CASSTGTEAEKLFF.

This clone was counted a single time. The chain employs TRBV5-1 and TRBJ2-7; the D call may be TRBD1 or TRBD2 (5 bases each). V was pared by 0 bases and J by 3 bases, with 7 bases between. Germline V CDR1 and CDR2: SGHRS, YFSETQ. This CDR3 comprises 13 residues. DNA for the CDR3: TGCGCCAGCAGCTTGGTGGGGGACTACGAGCAGTACTTC. It specifies CASSLVGDYEQYF. The variable domain in full, with the rest retrieved from reference TRBV5-1 and TRBJ2-7, is KAGVTQTPRYLIKTRGQQVTLSCSPISGHRSVSWYQQTPGQGLQFLFEYFSETQRNKGNFPGRFSGRQFSNSRSEMNVSTLELGDSALYLCASSLVGDYEQYFGPGTRLTVT.

The chain combines TRBV28 with TRBJ1-3; no clear D gene. Trimming removed 2 bases at V and 0 bases at J, with 5 bases between. This CDR3 comprises 14 residues. CDR1 and CDR2 (germline): MDHEN, SYDVKM. CDR3 nucleotides: TGTGCCAGCAGTTTAATGAGCTCTGGAAACACCATATATTTT. Its translation: CASSLMSSGNTIYF.

In its sample, this clone was seen once. The chain joins TRBV5-6 to TRBJ2-7; 8 bases match TRBD2. Germline CDR1 and CDR2: SGHDT and YYEEEE. Losses at the gene ends were 1 base for V and 5 bases for J; bases not matched to a gene: 5. The CDR3 is 14 amino acids. The CDR3 coding sequence is TGTGCCAGCAGCTTGTCCGGGGGGGAGAACGAGCAGTACTTC. Encoded protein: CASSLSGGENEQYF. The variable domain in full, completed from reference TRBV5-6 and TRBJ2-7, reads DAGVTQSPTHLIKTRGQQVTLRCSPKSGHDTVSWYQQALGQGPQFIFQYYEEEERQRGNFPDRFSGHQFPNYSSELNVNALLLGDSALYLCASSLSGGENEQYFGPGTRLTVT.

V gene TRBV28 combines with J gene TRBJ2-7; 8 nucleotides align to TRBD1. This CDR3 is built from 14 residues. With V trimmed by 3 bases and J by 4 bases, 5 bases remained unmatched. Germline V gene data show CDR1 as MDHEN and CDR2 as SYDVKM. The CDR3 coding sequence is TGTGCCAGCAGTTTGGGCAGGGGGCCATACGAGCAGTACTTC. Encoded protein: CASSLGRGPYEQYF.

The genes are TRBV5-4 and TRBJ2-7; D is unclear. The CDR3 runs to 12 residues. The germline V and J ends were trimmed by 1 base and 2 bases, with 4 bases remaining between them. CDR1 is SGHNT, CDR2 YYREEE, per germline (reference sequence). In DNA, the CDR3 is TGTGCCAGCAGCTTGTGGCCCTACGAGCAGTACTTC. Translated: CASSLWPYEQYF.

V is TRBV5-4 and J is TRBJ2-1; D might be TRBD1 (5 bases). This CDR3 region has 13 residues. V was pared by 4 bases and J by 3 bases, with 8 bases between. Germline CDR1 is SGHNT and CDR2 is YYREEE (reference sequence). In DNA, the CDR3 is TGTGCCAGCAGCGGGGCGAACTACAATGAGCAGTTCTTC. Translation gives CASSGANYNEQFF.

This clone was seen just once. This sequence joins TRBV12-1 and TRBJ1-3. TRBV12-1 represents a pseudogene. The CDR3 length is 15 residues. The CDR3, as DNA: TGTGCCAGCACCAAACTAGACAGATGTGGAAACACCATATATTTT. Translated: CASTKLDRCGNTIYF.

V is TRBV18 and J is TRBJ1-1; 9 nucleotides agree with TRBD1. The V segment lost 8 bases and the J segment 6 bases; nucleotides outside the gene matches: 13. CDR3 length equals 15 residues. CDR1 and CDR2 from the germline V gene are KGHSH and LQKENI. This chain's CDR3 is CASLSTGGLESEAFF. The CDR3 DNA reads TGTGCCAGCCTATCGACAGGGGGTTTAGAATCTGAAGCTTTCTTT.

By proportion, this clone is large (0.1 to 1%). V is TRBV7-9 and J is TRBJ2-7; D may be TRBD1 (7 bases). Trimming removed 0 bases at V and 4 bases at J, with 16 bases between. The CDR3 spans 16 residues. CDR1 is SEHNR, CDR2 FQNEAQ, per germline (reference sequence). The CDR3 reads CASSLATSPGGYEQYF. CDR3 in DNA: TGTGCCAGCAGCTTAGCGACTTCCCCAGGGGGGTACGAGCAGTACTTC.

This clone has just one count. The gene calls are TRBV7-9 and TRBJ2-5, with TRBD2 matching 8 bases. The CDR3 has 17 amino acids. Trimming removed 4 bases from V and 1 base from J; junction bases left unmatched: 11. In germline, CDR1 is SEHNR, CDR2 FQNEAQ (reference sequence). The CDR3 region is CASSSPDRGGVQETQYF. The CDR3 region has the DNA TGTGCCAGCAGCTCGCCGGACCGGGGGGGGGTCCAAGAGACCCAGTACTTC.

The V and J genes are TRBV11-2 and TRBJ2-7; 9 nucleotides match TRBD1. The CDR3 runs 14 residues. CDR1 is SGHAT, CDR2 FQNNGV, per germline. The trim removed 4 bases at V and 3 bases at J, leaving 4 bases unmatched. The CDR3 spells CASSSDRGYYEQYF. CDR3 DNA: TGTGCCAGCAGCTCGGACAGGGGTTACTACGAGCAGTACTTC.

This chain joins TRBV6-1 and TRBJ2-7; 7 bases are a match to TRBD2. V lost 8 bases and J lost 0; bases outside the gene matches: 7. There are 14 residues in the CDR3. CDR1 is MNHNS, CDR2 SASEGT, per germline. CDR3 DNA: TGTGCCAGCCCACCTCCGGGGGGCTCCTACGAGCAGTACTTC. Translation: CASPPPGGSYEQYF.

This clone has only a few counts. The chain carries TRBV6-4 and TRBJ2-1; D might be TRBD1 (5 bases). V was pared by 3 bases and J by 8 bases, with 17 bases between. The CDR3 has 15 amino acids. Germline CDR1 is MRHNA and CDR2 is SNTAGT. The DNA of the CDR3 is TGTGCCAGCAGTGAATCGGACACCTCGGTCTATGAGCAGTTCTTC. This sequence encodes CASSESDTSVYEQFF.

The V and J genes are TRBV5-4 and TRBJ2-7; TRBD1 is a possible D gene (6 bases). The ends were cut back, 1 base at V and 5 bases at J, with 16 bases in the middle. The CDR3 is made up of 15 amino acids. CDR1 and CDR2 from the germline V gene are SGHNT and YYREEE (reference sequence). CDR3 in amino acids: CASSLITGPVNEQYF. The CDR3 region has the DNA TGTGCCAGCAGCTTGATCACAGGGCCAGTAAACGAGCAGTACTTC.

CDR3 residues: CASSISGTAGYTF. DNA of the CDR3: TGTGCCAGTAGTATATCGGGGACCGCTGGCTACACCTTC. The gene calls are TRBV19 and TRBJ1-2; perhaps TRBD1 as D (5 bases). In germline, CDR1 is LNHDA, CDR2 SQIVND (reference sequence). CDR3 length: 13 amino acids. The V end lost 2 bases, the J end lost 7 bases, and 11 bases lay between the germline ends.

The rearrangement uses TRBV27 and TRBJ2-5, with D unclear. Trimming shortened V by 2 bases and J by 2 bases, and 6 bases separated the two germline ends. Looked up from germline, CDR1 is MNHEY and CDR2 is SMNVEV (reference sequence). The CDR3 runs 13 residues. CDR3 in amino acids: CASSLVAQETQYF. CDR3 coding DNA: TGTGCCAGCAGTTTAGTGGCACAAGAGACCCAGTACTTC.

The chain recombines TRBV28 with TRBJ2-3; 12 nucleotides align to TRBD1. The ends lost 9 bases at V and 1 base at J; junction bases unmatched: 14. Germline V gene data show CDR1 as MDHEN and CDR2 as SYDVKM. The CDR3 is 18 residues long. The CDR3 loop is CASHLRDRGRKGTDTQYF. The CDR3 DNA is TGTGCCAGTCATCTCCGGGACAGGGGGCGTAAAGGCACAGATACGCAGTATTTT.

The J gene is TRBJ2-1, the V gene TRBV11-2, with 9 bases lining up with TRBD2. CDR3 length equals 18 residues. V trimming: 1 base; J trimming: 6 bases; junction bases outside the gene matches: 13. Looked up from germline, CDR1 is SGHAT and CDR2 is FQNNGV. CDR3 amino acids: CASSLGPVGAGGINEQFF. In DNA, the CDR3 is TGTGCCAGCAGCTTAGGGCCCGTGGGGGCGGGAGGGATCAATGAGCAGTTCTTC.